Below are 8 T cell receptor beta chains sequenced from a single sample in a study of regulatory T cells in long-lasting Graves disease (dated by TCRdb to 2020 to 2023). Sample time point, as interpreted from the label and publication: newly diagnosed GD, antithyroid drugs for less than 3 months. For both TCR sequencing and RNA sequencing, RNA was extracted from PBMCs in TRIzol. The method was multiplex PCR. The instrument was an Illumina HiSeq 4000. CDR3 regions were amplified by Arm-PCR with iRepertoire HTBI primers to construct TCR beta libraries. TCRdb reprocessed the public reads (quality trimming at Q25 with fastp, clone calling with MiXCR) and kept in-frame beta chains. For every CDR3 protein sequence, its rows merge into one entry that carries the most common genes and DNA. The sample yields 580,000 or so distinct CDR3 sequences; more than 15% were counted once. The ten largest clonotypes hold approximately 12% of the sample.

These data were also filed under a second study, of T cells in Graves' hyperthyroidism and ophthalmopathy.

The specimen was peripheral blood mononuclear cells (PBMCs), collected at new diagnosis, from a patient treated with antithyroid drugs. The receptors were gathered from a man in his late teens or twenties with Graves disease. Donor details come from another sample of the same person, matched by shared clones.

This clonotype has at least ten counts. The chain has TRBV3-1 and TRBJ1-2; 9 bases are a match to TRBD1. The CDR3 sequence is 18 residues long. Germline trimming cut 4 bases from V and 5 bases from J; bases unmatched to any gene: 17. Per the germline V gene, CDR1 is LGHDT and CDR2 is YNNKEL (reference sequence). CDR3 amino acids: CASSRDRDRDNRRYGYTF. The CDR3 coding sequence is TGTGCCAGCAGCCGAGACCGGGACAGGGACAATCGGCGGTATGGCTACACCTTC.

The chain uses TRBV5-1 and TRBJ2-2, with TRBD2 matching over 8 bases. With V trimmed by 6 bases and J by 1 base, 8 bases remained unmatched. The germline gives CDR1 SGHRS, CDR2 YFSETQ. This CDR3 region has 16 residues. CDR3 coding DNA: TGCGCCAGCACCTCGGGGGGGGGTTTGAACACCGGGGAGCTGTTTTTT. Its translation: CASTSGGGLNTGELFF.

This sequence joins TRBV9 and TRBJ2-1; a possible D gene is TRBD1 (5 bases). V was pared by 0 bases and J by 13 bases, with 17 bases between. In germline, CDR1 is SGDLS, CDR2 YYNGEE. CDR3 length equals 14 residues. The CDR3 loop reads CASSVVSGASFQFF. CDR3 DNA: TGTGCCAGCAGCGTAGTAAGTGGGGCCTCTTTTCAGTTCTTC.

This clonotype was counted only a few times. The chain is built from TRBV20-1 and TRBJ2-7, with TRBD1 identical over 10 bases. J lost 7 bases, V lost 6 bases, and 12 bases had no gene match. The CDR3 has 14 residues. CDR1 and CDR2 from the germline V gene are DFQATT and SNEGSKA (reference sequence). The DNA for the CDR3 is TGCAGTGCGTACGGGACAGGGGTTTTCGGGGAGCAGTACTTC. As protein: CSAYGTGVFGEQYF.

This clonotype was seen ten or more times. V gene TRBV25-1 combines with J gene TRBJ1-1; D not certain. Trimming left V 10 bases short and J 2 bases short, with 17 bases between. The germline CDR1 and CDR2 sequences are MGHDK and SYGVNS. The CDR3 spans 14 residues. For the CDR3, the DNA is TGTGCCACTACACCTGGGGAACTTAACACTGAAGCTTTCTTT. This gives the protein CATTPGELNTEAFF.

This clonotype has at least ten counts. The V gene is TRBV5-6, the J gene TRBJ2-3; D gene unclear. CDR1 is SGHDT, CDR2 YYEEEE, per germline. The CDR3 sequence is 15 residues long. V lost 1 base, J lost 3 bases, and 12 bases lay in between. The CDR3 loop is CASSLRRRSTDTQYF. In nucleotides, the CDR3 is TGTGCCAGCAGCTTGAGGCGGCGGTCTACAGATACGCAGTATTTT. Using reference TRBV5-6 and TRBJ2-3 for the parts outside the CDR3, the full variable domain is DAGVTQSPTHLIKTRGQQVTLRCSPKSGHDTVSWYQQALGQGPQFIFQYYEEEERQRGNFPDRFSGHQFPNYSSELNVNALLLGDSALYLCASSLRRRSTDTQYFGPGTRLTVL.

V usage is TRBV30 and J usage is TRBJ2-3; D call uncertain. Per germline, CDR1 GTSNPN and CDR2 SVGIG (reference sequence). V shed 5 bases and J shed 1 base, with 10 bases lying between them. The CDR3 sequence is 13 residues long. CDR3 sequence reads: CAWEGQGTDTQYF. The CDR3 bases are TGTGCCTGGGAAGGGCAGGGCACAGATACGCAGTATTTT.

The V call is TRBV6-2 or TRBV6-3, the J call TRBJ2-3, with D perhaps matching TRBD2 (5 bases). Trimming cost V 0 bases and J 8 bases, with 18 bases left between them. CDR1 is MNHEY and CDR2 is SVGEGT in the germline V gene. This CDR3 spans 16 amino acids. Here the CDR3 reads CASSYSLAGGAGTQYF. The CDR3 region has the DNA TGTGCCAGCAGTTACTCTCTCGCGGGTGGTGCTGGTACGCAGTATTTT.